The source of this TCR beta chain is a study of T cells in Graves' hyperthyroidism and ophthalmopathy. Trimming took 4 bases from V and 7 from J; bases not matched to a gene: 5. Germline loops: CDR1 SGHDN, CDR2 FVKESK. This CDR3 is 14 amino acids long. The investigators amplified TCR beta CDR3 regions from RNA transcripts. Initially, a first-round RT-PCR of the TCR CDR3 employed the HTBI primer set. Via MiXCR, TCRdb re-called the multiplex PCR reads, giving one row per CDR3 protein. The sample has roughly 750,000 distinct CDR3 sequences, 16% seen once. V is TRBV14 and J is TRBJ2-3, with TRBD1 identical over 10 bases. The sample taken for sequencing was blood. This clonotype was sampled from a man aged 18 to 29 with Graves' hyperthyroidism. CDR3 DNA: TGTGCCAGCAGCCTCCGGGACAGGGGATATACGCAGTATTTT. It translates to CASSLRDRGYTQYF. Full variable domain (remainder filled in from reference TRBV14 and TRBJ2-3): EAGVTQFPSHSVIEKGQTVTLRCDPISGHDNLYWYRRVMGKEIKFLLHFVKESKQDESGMPNNRFLAERTGGTYSTLKVQPAELEDSGVYFCASSLRDRGYTQYFGPGTRLTVL.